The 9 T cell receptor beta chains below all came from one sample that was sequenced in a study of radiotherapy plus CTLA-4 blockade in lung cancer. Measured with immunoSEQ multiplex PCR; TCRdb has only the in-frame clones, and not every one. The table shows 80,000 to 100,000 clones, with 60% to 75% occurring only once. Sequences were derived from peripheral blood, sampled from a patient treated with radiotherapy plus ipilimumab. The receptors shown here come from a human donor with non-small cell lung cancer who had a partial response to radiotherapy plus ipilimumab. Some clones in this sample may be carry-over from other donors' samples.

The V call is TRBV13, the J call TRBJ2-3, with 8 nucleotides matching TRBD1. CDR1 is PRHDT, CDR2 FYEKMQ, per germline (reference sequence). The J segment lost 0 bases and the V segment lost 5 bases, leaving 4 bases of the junction unmatched. The length of the CDR3 is 15 residues. The CDR3 loop reads CASSLRTGSTDTQYF. For the CDR3, the DNA is TGTGCCAGCAGCCTCAGGACAGGGAGCACAGATACGCAGTATTTT.

In this sample, this clone turned up once. The chain joins TRBV7-2 to TRBJ1-2; TRBD1 matches 8 bases. Germline V gene sequence: CDR1 SGHTA, CDR2 FQGNSA. Trimming at V came to 2 bases and at J to 7 bases, leaving 6 bases not matched to a gene. This CDR3 comprises 14 residues. The CDR3 DNA is TGTGCCAGCAGCTTACAGGGGGCTAGGTCTGGCTACACCTTC. Its translation is CASSLQGARSGYTF.

The chain recombines TRBV9 with TRBJ2-3; D uncertain. The CDR3 has 14 amino acids. V was trimmed by 0 bases and J by 2 bases, leaving 7 bases between them. Germline V lookup: CDR1 SGDLS, CDR2 YYNGEE. Here the CDR3 DNA reads TGTGCCAGCAGCGTAGTTGCGGACACAGATACGCAGTATTTT. Protein sequence: CASSVVADTDTQYF.

The J gene is TRBJ2-1, the V gene TRBV18; 11 bases agree with TRBD2. Germline V lookup: CDR1 KGHSH, CDR2 LQKENI. J gave up 8 bases and V 6 bases, and 6 bases lay outside the gene matches. This CDR3 spans 14 amino acids. The CDR3 here is CASSPSSGRHEQFF. DNA of the CDR3: TGTGCCAGCTCCCCTTCTAGCGGGAGGCATGAGCAGTTCTTC.

The chain employs TRBV5-1 and TRBJ2-7; TRBD1 agrees at 10 bases. This CDR3 has 14 residues. The germline gives CDR1 SGHRS, CDR2 YFSETQ. J was trimmed by 7 bases and V by 0 bases; bases with no gene match: 4. The CDR3 sequence: CASSLGTGGIEQYF. CDR3 nucleotide sequence: TGCGCCAGCAGCTTGGGGACAGGGGGAATAGAGCAGTACTTC.

The chain is built from TRBV7-2 and TRBJ1-4, with D maybe TRBD1 (6 bases). CDR1 is SGHTA and CDR2 is FQGNSA in the germline V gene. V was trimmed by 3 bases and J by 8 bases, leaving 16 bases between them. CDR3 size: 15 residues. CDR3 bases: TGTGCCAGCAGCTTTCTACGAGGGGGTCAAGAAAAACTGTTTTTT. This gives the protein CASSFLRGGQEKLFF.

The V call is TRBV7-3, the J call TRBJ2-5, with a possible D match to TRBD1 (6 bases). The V gene's germline CDR1 is SGHTA and CDR2 FQGTGA. The ends were cut back, 2 bases at V and 2 bases at J, with 9 bases in the middle. The CDR3 contains 14 residues. CDR3 nucleotides: TGTGCCAGCAGCTTATTCGGACAGCAAGAGACCCAGTACTTC. It encodes CASSLFGQQETQYF. Full variable domain (missing parts from reference TRBV7-3 and TRBJ2-5): GAGVSQTPSNKVTEKGKYVELRCDPISGHTALYWYRQSLGQGPEFLIYFQGTGAADDSGLPNDRFFAVRPEGSVSTLKIQRTERGDSAVYLCASSLFGQQETQYFGPGTRLLVL.

This chain uses TRBV28 with TRBJ1-3; D call uncertain. Per germline, CDR1 MDHEN and CDR2 SYDVKM. This CDR3 region has 14 residues. Trimming pared 5 bases from V and 7 bases from J, leaving 15 bases between. CDR3 bases: TGTGCCAGCAGTGGAGGGCCCTCCGCCAACACCATATATTTT. Amino acids: CASSGGPSANTIYF.

The chain recombines TRBV10-1 with TRBJ1-6; D gene ambiguous. CDR1 is WNHNN, CDR2 SYGVQD, per germline (reference sequence). The V end lost 2 bases, the J end lost 8 bases, and 7 bases lay between the germline ends. The CDR3 runs to 13 residues. The CDR3 bases are TGCGCCAGCAGTGAGGCCGGGTATTCACCCCTCCACTTT. Its translation: CASSEAGYSPLHF.